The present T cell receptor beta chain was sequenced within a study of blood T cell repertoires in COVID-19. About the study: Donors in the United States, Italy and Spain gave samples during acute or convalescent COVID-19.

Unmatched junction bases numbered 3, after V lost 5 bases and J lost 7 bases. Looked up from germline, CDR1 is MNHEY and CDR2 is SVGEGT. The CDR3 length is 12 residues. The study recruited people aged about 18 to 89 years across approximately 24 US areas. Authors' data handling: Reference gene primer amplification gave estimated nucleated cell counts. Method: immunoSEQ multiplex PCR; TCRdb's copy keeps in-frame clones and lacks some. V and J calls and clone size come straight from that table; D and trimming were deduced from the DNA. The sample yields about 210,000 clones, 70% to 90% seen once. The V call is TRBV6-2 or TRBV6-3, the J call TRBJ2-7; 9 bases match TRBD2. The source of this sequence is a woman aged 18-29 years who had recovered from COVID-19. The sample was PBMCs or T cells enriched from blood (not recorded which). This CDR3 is CASSGLAWEQYF. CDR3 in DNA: TGTGCCAGCAGTGGACTAGCGTGGGAGCAGTACTTC.